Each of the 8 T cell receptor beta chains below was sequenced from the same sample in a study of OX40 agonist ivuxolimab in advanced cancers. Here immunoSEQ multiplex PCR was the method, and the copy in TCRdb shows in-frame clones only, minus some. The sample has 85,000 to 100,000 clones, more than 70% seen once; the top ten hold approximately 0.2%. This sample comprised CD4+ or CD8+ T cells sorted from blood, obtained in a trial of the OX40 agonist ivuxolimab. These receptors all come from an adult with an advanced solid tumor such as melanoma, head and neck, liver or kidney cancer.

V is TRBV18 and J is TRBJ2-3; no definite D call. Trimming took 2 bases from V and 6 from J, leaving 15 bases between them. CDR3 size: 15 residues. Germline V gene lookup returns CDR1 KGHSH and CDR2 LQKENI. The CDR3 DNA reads TGTGCCAGCTCACCAATTTACGGTGACACCGATACGCAGTATTTT. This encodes CASSPIYGDTDTQYF. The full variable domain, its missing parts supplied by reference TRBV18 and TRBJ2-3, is NAGVMQNPRHLVRRRGQEARLRCSPMKGHSHVYWYRQLPEEGLKFMVYLQKENIIDESGMPKERFSAEFPKEGPSILRIQQVVRGDSAAYFCASSPIYGDTDTQYFGPGTRLTVL.

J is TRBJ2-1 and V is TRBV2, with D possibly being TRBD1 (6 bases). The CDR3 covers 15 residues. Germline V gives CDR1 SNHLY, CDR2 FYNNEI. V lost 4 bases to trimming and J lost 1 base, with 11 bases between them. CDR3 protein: CASSGQALSYNEQFF. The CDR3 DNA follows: TGTGCCAGCAGTGGACAGGCCCTATCCTACAATGAGCAGTTCTTC.

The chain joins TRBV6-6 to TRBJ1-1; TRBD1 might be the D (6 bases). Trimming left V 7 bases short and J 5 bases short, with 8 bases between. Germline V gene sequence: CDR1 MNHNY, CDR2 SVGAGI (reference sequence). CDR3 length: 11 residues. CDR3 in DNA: TGTGCCAGCACGCAGGGGACTGAAGCTTTCTTT. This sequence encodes CASTQGTEAFF.

The CDR3 here is CASSPRGQANTGELFF. The CDR3 nucleotides read TGTGCCAGCAGCCCAAGGGGACAGGCGAACACCGGGGAGCTGTTTTTT. The J gene is TRBJ2-2, the V gene TRBV7-3, with 8 bases matching TRBD1. The CDR3 extends over 16 amino acids. The germline CDR1 and CDR2 sequences are SGHTA and FQGTGA. J lost 0 bases, V lost 5 bases, and 5 bases had no gene match.

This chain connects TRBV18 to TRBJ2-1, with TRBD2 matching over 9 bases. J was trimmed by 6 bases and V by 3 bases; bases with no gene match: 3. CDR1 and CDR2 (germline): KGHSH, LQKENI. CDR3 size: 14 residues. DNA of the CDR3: TGTGCCAGCTCACCTTCGACTAGCGGCAATGAGCAGTTCTTC. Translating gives CASSPSTSGNEQFF. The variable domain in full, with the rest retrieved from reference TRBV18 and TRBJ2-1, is NAGVMQNPRHLVRRRGQEARLRCSPMKGHSHVYWYRQLPEEGLKFMVYLQKENIIDESGMPKERFSAEFPKEGPSILRIQQVVRGDSAAYFCASSPSTSGNEQFFGPGTRLTVL.

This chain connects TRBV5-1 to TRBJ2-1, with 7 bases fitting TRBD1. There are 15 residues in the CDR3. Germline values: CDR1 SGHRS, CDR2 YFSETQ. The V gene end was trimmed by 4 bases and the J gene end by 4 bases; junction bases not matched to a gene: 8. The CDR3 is CASSTGQDPYNEQFF. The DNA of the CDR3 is TGCGCCAGCAGCACCGGACAGGATCCTTACAATGAGCAGTTCTTC.

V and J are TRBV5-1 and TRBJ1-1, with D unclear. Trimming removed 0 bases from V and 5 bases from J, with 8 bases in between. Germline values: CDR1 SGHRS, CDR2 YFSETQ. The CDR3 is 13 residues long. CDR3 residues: CASSLAIRTEAFF. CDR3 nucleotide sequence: TGCGCCAGCAGCTTGGCCATACGTACTGAAGCTTTCTTT.

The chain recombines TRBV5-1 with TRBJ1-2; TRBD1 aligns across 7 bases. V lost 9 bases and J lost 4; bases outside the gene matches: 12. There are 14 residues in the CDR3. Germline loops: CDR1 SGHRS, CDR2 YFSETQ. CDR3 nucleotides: TGCGCCACCCGAAACCTACAGGGGAGCTATGGCTACACCTTC. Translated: CATRNLQGSYGYTF. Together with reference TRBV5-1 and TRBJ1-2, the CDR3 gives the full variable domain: KAGVTQTPRYLIKTRGQQVTLSCSPISGHRSVSWYQQTPGQGLQFLFEYFSETQRNKGNFPGRFSGRQFSNSRSEMNVSTLELGDSALYLCATRNLQGSYGYTFGSGTRLTVV.